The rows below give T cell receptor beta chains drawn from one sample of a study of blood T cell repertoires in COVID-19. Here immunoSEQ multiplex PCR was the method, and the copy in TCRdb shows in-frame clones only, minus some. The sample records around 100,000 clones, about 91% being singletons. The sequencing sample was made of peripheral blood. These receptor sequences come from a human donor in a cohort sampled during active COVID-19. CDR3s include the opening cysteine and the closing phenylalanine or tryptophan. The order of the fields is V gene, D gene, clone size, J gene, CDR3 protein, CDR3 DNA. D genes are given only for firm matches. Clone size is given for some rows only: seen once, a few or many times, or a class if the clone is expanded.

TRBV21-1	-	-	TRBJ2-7	CASSKAGTSGRAGYEQYF	TGTGCCAGCAGCAAAGCAGGGACTAGCGGGAGGGCCGGGTACGAGCAGTACTTC
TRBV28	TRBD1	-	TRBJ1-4	CASTLPTGVKLFF	TGTGCCAGCACTTTGCCTACAGGGGTAAAACTGTTTTTT
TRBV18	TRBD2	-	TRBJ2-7	CASSPSGGLSYEQYF	TGTGCCAGCTCGCCTTCGGGGGGTTTGTCCTACGAGCAGTACTTC
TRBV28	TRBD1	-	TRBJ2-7	CASRTGASYEQYF	TGTGCCAGCAGGACAGGGGCCTCCTACGAGCAGTACTTC
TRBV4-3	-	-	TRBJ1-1	CASSRRGAAEAFF	TGCGCCAGCAGCCGCCGCGGGGCCGCTGAAGCTTTCTTT
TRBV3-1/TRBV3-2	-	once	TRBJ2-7	CASSQRDTLGQRQYF	TGTGCCAGCAGCCAACGGGACACACTTGGTCAGAGGCAGTACTTC
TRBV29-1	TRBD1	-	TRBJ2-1	CSGGRGPLYNEQFF	TGCAGCGGTGGTAGGGGGCCCTTATACAATGAGCAGTTCTTC
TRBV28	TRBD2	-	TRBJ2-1	CASSGTSRNNEQFF	TGTGCCAGCAGTGGGACTAGCCGAAACAATGAGCAGTTCTTC
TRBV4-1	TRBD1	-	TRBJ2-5	CASSPDRGRGETQYF	TGCGCCAGCAGCCCGGACAGGGGACGGGGCGAGACCCAGTACTTC
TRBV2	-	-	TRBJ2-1	CASSEAVRYNEQFF	TGTGCCAGCAGTGAGGCGGTGCGATACAATGAGCAGTTCTTC
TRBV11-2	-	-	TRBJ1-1	CASSLERNTEAFF	TGTGCCAGCAGCTTAGAGAGGAACACTGAAGCTTTCTTT
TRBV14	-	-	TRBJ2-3	CASSQVGGGKTDTQYF	TGTGCCAGCAGCCAGGTCGGTGGCGGCAAAACAGATACGCAGTATTTT
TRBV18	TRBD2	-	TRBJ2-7	CASSPRRDYPYEQYF	TGTGCCAGCTCACCACGGCGGGACTACCCCTACGAGCAGTACTTC
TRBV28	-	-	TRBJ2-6	CASAFSSGANVLTF	TGTGCCAGCGCCTTTAGCTCTGGGGCCAACGTCCTGACTTTC
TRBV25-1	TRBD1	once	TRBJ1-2	CASSELDRGAIYGYTF	TGTGCCAGCAGTGAACTCGACAGGGGAGCAATCTATGGCTACACCTTC
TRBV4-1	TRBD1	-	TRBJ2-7	CASSFALRGRQGDEQYF	TGCGCCAGCAGCTTCGCCCTAAGGGGTAGACAGGGGGATGAGCAGTACTTC
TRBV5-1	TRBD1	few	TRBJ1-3	CASSLAAGRGRNTIYF	TGCGCCAGCAGCTTGGCAGCGGGCAGGGGGCGAAACACCATATATTTT
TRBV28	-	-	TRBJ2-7	CASSAVTGEQYF	TGTGCCAGCAGCGCTGTAACGGGCGAGCAGTACTTC
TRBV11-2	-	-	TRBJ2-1	CASNPSLGDEQFF	TGTGCCAGCAACCCTTCGCTCGGTGATGAGCAGTTCTTC
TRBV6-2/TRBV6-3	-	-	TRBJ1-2	CASSPWRTGDNYGYTF	TGTGCCAGCAGTCCCTGGAGGACGGGAGATAACTATGGCTACACCTTC
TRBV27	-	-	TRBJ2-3	CASREQVIPDTQYF	TGTGCCAGCAGGGAACAGGTTATCCCAGATACGCAGTATTTT
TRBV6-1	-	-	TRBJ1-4	CASSEYQDEKLFF	TGTGCCAGCAGTGAATACCAGGATGAAAAACTGTTTTTT
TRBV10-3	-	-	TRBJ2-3	CAISGGLIGTDTQYF	TGTGCCATCAGTGGCGGTCTAATTGGGACAGATACGCAGTATTTT
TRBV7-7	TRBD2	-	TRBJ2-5	CASSLAGRQPQETQYF	TGTGCTAGCAGCTTAGCGGGCCGACAGCCTCAAGAGACCCAGTACTTC
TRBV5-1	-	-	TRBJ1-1	CASSLTQQNTEAFF	TGCGCCAGCAGCTTGACACAGCAGAACACTGAAGCTTTCTTT
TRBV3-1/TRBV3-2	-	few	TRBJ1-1	CASSLWNTEAFF	TGTGCCAGCAGCCTCTGGAACACTGAAGCTTTCTTT
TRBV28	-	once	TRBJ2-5	CATGGGRGTAETQYF	TGTGCAACAGGGGGGGGGCGAGGGACCGCGGAGACCCAGTACTTC
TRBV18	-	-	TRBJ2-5	CASSPRPDYPQETQYF	TGTGCCAGCTCACCACGACCGGACTACCCCCAAGAGACCCAGTACTTC
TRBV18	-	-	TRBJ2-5	CASSRLDSQETQYF	TGTGCCAGCTCACGGTTGGACAGTCAAGAGACCCAGTACTTC
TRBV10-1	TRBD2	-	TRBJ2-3	CASSVAGAPDTQYF	TGCGCCAGCAGCGTAGCGGGAGCCCCAGATACGCAGTATTTT
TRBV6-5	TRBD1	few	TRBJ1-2	CASINSRTGFYGYTF	TGTGCCAGCATTAATAGTCGGACAGGATTCTATGGCTACACCTTC
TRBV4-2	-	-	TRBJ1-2	CASSQDGGQDYGYTF	TGTGCCAGCAGCCAAGATGGCGGGCAGGACTATGGCTACACCTTC
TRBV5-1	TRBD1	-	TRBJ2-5	CASSLQGAQETQYF	TGCGCCAGCAGCCTACAGGGGGCGCAAGAGACCCAGTACTTC
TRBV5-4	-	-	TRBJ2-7	CASSFKTGTYEQYF	TGTGCCAGCAGCTTTAAGACGGGAACCTACGAGCAGTACTTC
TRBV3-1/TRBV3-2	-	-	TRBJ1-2	CASSQAIHGGYTF	TGTGCCAGCAGCCAAGCTATCCACGGGGGCTACACCTTC
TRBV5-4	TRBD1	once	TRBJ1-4	CASSFWTGGDEKLFF	TGTGCCAGCAGCTTCTGGACAGGGGGGGATGAAAAACTGTTTTTT
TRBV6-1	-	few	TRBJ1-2	CASSEGVMEYGYTF	TGTGCCAGCAGTGAAGGGGTTATGGAGTACGGCTACACCTTC
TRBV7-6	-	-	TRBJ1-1	CASSLGSRSLNTEAFF	TGTGCCAGCAGCTTAGGTTCTAGGAGCTTGAACACTGAAGCTTTCTTT
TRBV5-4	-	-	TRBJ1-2	CASSLLGADSGYTF	TGTGCCAGCAGCTTGCTGGGGGCGGATTCTGGCTACACCTTC
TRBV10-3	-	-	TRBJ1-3	CAISERGLQYLSSGNTIYF	TGTGCCATCAGTGAGAGGGGTCTGCAGTACCTGAGCTCTGGAAACACCATATATTTT
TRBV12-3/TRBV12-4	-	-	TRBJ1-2	CASTQGRAYGYTF	TGTGCCAGCACGCAGGGGAGGGCGTATGGCTACACCTTC
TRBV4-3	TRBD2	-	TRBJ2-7	CASSKGTSGSSYEQYF	TGCGCCAGCAGCAAAGGAACTAGCGGGAGCTCCTACGAGCAGTACTTC
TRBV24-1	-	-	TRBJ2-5	CATSQYRGGAETQYF	TGTGCCACCAGTCAGTACAGGGGGGGAGCGGAGACCCAGTACTTC
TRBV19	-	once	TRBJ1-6	CASGDRKYNSPLHF	TGTGCCAGTGGAGACAGGAAGTATAATTCACCCCTCCACTTT
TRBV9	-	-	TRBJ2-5	CASSIGPNQETQYF	TGTGCCAGCAGCATAGGCCCGAACCAGGAGACCCAGTACTTC